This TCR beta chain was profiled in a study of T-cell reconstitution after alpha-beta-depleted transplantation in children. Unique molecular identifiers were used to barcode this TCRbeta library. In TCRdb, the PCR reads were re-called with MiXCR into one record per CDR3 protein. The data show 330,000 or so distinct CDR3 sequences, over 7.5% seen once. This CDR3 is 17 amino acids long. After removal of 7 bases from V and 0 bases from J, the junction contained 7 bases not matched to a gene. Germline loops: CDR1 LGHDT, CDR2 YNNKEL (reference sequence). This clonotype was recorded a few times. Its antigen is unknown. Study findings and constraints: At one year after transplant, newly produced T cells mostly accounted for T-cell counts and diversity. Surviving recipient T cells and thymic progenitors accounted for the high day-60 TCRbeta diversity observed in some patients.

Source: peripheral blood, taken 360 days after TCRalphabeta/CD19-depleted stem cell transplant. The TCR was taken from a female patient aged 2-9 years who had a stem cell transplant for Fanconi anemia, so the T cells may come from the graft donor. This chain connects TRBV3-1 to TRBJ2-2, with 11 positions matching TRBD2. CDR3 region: CASKTSGGNSNTGELFF. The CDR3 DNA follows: TGTGCCAGCAAAACTAGCGGGGGAAATTCGAACACCGGGGAGCTGTTTTTT. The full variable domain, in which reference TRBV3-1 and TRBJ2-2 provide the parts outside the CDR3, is DTAVSQTPKYLVTQMGNDKSIKCEQNLGHDTMYWYKQDSKKFLKIMFSYNNKELIINETVPNRFSPKSPDKAHLNLHINSLELGDSAVYFCASKTSGGNSNTGELFFGEGSRLTVL.